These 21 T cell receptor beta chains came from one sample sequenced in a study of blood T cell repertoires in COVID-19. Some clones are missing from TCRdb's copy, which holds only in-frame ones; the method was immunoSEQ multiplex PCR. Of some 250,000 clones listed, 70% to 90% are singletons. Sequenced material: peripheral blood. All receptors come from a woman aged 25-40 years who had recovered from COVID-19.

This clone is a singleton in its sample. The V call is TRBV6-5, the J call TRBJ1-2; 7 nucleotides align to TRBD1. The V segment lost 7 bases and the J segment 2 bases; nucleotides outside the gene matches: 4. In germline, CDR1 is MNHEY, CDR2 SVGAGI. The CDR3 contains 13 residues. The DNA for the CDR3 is TGTGCCAGCATGACAGGGTCAAACTATGGCTACACCTTC. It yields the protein CASMTGSNYGYTF.

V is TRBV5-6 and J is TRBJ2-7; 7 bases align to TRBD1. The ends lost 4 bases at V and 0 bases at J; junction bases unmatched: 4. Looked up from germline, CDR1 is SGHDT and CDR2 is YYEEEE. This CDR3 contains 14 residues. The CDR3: CASSPTGNSYEQYF. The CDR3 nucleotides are TGTGCCAGCAGCCCGACAGGGAACTCCTACGAGCAGTACTTC.

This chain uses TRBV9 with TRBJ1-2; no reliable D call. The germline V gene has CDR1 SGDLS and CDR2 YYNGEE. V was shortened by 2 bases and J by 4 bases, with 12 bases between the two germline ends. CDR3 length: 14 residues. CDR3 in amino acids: CASSVGLPPYGYTF. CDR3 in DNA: TGTGCCAGCAGCGTGGGCCTGCCCCCCTATGGCTACACCTTC.

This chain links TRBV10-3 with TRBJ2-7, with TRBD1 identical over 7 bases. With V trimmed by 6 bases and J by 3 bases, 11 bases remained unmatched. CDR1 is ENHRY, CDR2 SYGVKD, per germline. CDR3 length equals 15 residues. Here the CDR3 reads CAISSTGTVNYEQYF. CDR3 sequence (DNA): TGTGCCATCAGCTCGACAGGGACCGTTAACTACGAGCAGTACTTC.

CDR3 DNA: TGCGCCAGCAGTGAGTCTCACAGGACGGATTCACCCCTCCACTTT. It yields the protein CASSESHRTDSPLHF. The chain joins TRBV10-2 to TRBJ1-6; TRBD1 might be the D (5 bases). Germline V gives CDR1 WSHSY, CDR2 SAAADI. V shed 0 bases and J shed 8 bases, with 11 bases lying between them. CDR3 size: 15 residues.

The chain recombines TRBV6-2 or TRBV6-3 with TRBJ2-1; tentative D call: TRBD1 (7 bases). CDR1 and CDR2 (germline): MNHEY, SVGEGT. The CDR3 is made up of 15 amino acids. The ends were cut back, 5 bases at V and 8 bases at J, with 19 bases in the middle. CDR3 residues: CASSPTQGTFDEQFF. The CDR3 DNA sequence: TGTGCCAGCAGTCCCACACAGGGGACTTTTGATGAGCAGTTCTTC.

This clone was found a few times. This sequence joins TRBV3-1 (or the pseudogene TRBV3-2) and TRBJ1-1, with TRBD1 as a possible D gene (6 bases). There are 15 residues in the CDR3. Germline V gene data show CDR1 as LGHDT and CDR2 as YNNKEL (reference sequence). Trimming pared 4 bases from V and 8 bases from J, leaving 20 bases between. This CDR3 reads CASSPGWGGGNEAFF. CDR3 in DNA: TGTGCCAGCAGCCCTGGTTGGGGAGGGGGTAACGAAGCTTTCTTT.

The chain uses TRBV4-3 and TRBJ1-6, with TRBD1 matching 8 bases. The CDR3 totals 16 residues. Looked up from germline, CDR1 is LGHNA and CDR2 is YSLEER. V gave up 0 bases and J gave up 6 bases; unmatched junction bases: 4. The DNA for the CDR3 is TGCGCCAGCAGCCAAGATACAGGGGGAAGTAATTCACCCCTCCACTTT. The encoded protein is CASSQDTGGSNSPLHF.

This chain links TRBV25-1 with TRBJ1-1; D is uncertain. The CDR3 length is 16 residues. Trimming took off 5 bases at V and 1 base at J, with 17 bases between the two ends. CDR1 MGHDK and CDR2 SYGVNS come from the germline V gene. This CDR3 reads CASSRFGVGSNTEAFF. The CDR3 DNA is TGTGCCAGCAGTCGATTCGGGGTCGGATCGAACACTGAAGCTTTCTTT.

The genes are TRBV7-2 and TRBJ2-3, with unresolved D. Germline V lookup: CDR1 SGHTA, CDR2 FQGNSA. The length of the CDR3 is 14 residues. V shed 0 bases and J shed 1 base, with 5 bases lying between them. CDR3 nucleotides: TGTGCCAGCAGCTTAGCCGTAGGCACAGATACGCAGTATTTT. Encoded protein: CASSLAVGTDTQYF.

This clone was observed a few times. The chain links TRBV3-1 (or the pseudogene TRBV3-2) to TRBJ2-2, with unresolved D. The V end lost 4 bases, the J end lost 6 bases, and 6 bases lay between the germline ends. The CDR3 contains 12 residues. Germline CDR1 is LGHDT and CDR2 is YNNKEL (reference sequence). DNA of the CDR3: TGTGCCAGCAGCCCCCTTTCCGGGGAGCTGTTTTTT. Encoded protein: CASSPLSGELFF.

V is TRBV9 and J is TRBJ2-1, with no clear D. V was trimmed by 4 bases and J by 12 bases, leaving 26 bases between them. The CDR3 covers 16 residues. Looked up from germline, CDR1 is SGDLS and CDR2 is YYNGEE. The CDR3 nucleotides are TGTGCCAGCAGCCCCGAGGAGCTGCTGCGAGGTTTTGTGCAGTTCTTC. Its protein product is CASSPEELLRGFVQFF.

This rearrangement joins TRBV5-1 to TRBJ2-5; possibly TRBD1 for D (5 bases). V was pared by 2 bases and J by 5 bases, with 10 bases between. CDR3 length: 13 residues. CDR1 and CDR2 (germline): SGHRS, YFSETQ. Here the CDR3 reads CASSLQDPETQYF. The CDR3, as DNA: TGCGCCAGCAGCTTACAGGATCCTGAGACCCAGTACTTC.

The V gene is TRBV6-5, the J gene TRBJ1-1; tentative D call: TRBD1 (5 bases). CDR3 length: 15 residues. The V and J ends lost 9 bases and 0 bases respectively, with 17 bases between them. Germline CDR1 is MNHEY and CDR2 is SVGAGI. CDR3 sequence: CASYKDTGLNTEAFF. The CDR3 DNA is TGTGCCAGTTATAAAGACACAGGATTGAACACTGAAGCTTTCTTT.

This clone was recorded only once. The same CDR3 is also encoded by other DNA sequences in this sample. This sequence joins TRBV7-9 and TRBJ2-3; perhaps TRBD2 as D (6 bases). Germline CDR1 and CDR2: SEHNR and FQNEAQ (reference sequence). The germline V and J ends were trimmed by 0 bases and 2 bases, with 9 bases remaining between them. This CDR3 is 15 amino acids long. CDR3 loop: CASSLAGGPTDTQYF. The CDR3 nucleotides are TGTGCCAGCAGCTTAGCGGGGGGTCCCACAGATACGCAGTATTTT.

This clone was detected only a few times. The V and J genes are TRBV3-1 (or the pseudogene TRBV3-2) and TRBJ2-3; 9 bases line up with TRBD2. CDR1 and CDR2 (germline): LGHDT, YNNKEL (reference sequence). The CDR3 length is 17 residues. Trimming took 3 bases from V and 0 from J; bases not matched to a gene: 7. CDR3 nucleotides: TGTGCCAGCAGCCACCCTCTAGCGGGAACTAGCACAGATACGCAGTATTTT. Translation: CASSHPLAGTSTDTQYF.

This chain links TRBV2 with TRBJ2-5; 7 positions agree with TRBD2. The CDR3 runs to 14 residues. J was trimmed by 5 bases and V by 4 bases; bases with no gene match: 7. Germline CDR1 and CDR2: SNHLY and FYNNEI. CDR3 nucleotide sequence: TGTGCCAGCAGTGGGACTAGGAGTTGGGAGACCCAGTACTTC. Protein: CASSGTRSWETQYF.

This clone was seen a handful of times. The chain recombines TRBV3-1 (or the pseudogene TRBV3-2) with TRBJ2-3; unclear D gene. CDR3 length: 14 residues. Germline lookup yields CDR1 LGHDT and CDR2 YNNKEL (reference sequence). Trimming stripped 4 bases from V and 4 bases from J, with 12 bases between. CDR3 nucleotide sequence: TGTGCCAGCAGCCTGGTAATCACATCAGATACGCAGTATTTT. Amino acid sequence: CASSLVITSDTQYF.

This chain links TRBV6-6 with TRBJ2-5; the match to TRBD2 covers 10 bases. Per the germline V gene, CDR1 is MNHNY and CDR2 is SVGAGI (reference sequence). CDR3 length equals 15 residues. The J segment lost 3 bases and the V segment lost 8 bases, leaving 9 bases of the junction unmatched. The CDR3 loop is CASRHLSGGKETQYF. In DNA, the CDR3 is TGTGCCAGCCGTCACCTTAGCGGGGGGAAAGAGACCCAGTACTTC.

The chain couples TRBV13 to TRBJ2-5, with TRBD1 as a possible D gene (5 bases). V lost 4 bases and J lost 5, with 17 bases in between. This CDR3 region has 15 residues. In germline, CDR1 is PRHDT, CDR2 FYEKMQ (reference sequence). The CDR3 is CASSSGQGSLETQYF. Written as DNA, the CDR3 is TGTGCCAGCAGCTCCGGGCAGGGAAGTTTGGAGACCCAGTACTTC.

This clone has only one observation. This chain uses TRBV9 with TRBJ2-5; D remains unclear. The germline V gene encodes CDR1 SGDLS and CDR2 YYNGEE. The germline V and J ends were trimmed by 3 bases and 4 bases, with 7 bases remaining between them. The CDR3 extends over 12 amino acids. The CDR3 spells CASSDVGETQYF. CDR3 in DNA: TGTGCCAGCAGCGATGTCGGAGAGACCCAGTACTTC.